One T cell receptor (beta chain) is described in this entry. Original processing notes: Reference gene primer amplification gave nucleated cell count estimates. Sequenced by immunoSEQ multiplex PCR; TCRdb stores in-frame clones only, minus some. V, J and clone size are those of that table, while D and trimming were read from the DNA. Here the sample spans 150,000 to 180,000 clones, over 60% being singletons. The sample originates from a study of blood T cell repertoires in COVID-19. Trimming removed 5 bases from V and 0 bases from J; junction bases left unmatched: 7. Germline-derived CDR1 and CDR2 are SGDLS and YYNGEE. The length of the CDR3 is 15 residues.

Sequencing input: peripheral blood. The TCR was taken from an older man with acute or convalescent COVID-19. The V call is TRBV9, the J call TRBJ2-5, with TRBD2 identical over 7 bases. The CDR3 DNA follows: TGTGCCAGCAGTAAATACGGGGGGAACCAAGAGACCCAGTACTTC. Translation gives CASSKYGGNQETQYF. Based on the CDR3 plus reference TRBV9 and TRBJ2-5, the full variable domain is DSGVTQTPKHLITATGQRVTLRCSPRSGDLSVYWYQQSLDQGLQFLIQYYNGEERAKGNILERFSAQQFPDLHSELNLSSLELGDSALYFCASSKYGGNQETQYFGPGTRLLVL.